This T cell receptor (beta chain) was recorded in a study of blood T cell repertoires in COVID-19. In the study overall: Samples representing acute and convalescent COVID-19 were sourced from the United States, Italy and Spain.

As processed by the authors: Amplification from reference gene primers served as the basis for estimated nucleated cell counts. Here immunoSEQ multiplex PCR was the method, and the copy in TCRdb shows in-frame clones only, minus some. Clone size and the V and J calls come from that table; the DNA yielded D and trimming. The sample comprises 110,000 to 150,000 clones, about 84% of which are singletons, and 4.5% to 6% rests with the top ten. V shed 6 bases, J shed 8 bases, and the junction held 4 bases outside the gene matches. The CDR3 runs 13 residues. The sequence was collected from a woman between 45 and 65 years old with acute or convalescent COVID-19. The specimen sequenced was peripheral blood. The chain recombines TRBV12-3 or TRBV12-4 with TRBJ2-4, with 10 bases matching TRBD1. CDR3 bases: TGTGCCAGCAGCCGGACAGGGGGTGACATTCAGTACTTC. Translation gives CASSRTGGDIQYF.